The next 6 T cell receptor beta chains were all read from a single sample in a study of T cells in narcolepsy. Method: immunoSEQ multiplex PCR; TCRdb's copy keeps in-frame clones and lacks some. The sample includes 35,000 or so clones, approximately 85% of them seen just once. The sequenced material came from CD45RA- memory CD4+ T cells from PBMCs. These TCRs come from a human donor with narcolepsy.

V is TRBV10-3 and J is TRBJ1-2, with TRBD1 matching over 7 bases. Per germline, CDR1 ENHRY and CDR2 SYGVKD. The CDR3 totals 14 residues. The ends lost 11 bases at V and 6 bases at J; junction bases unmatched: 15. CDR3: CALGTGAPWDGYTF. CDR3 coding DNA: TGTGCCCTCGGAACAGGGGCCCCATGGGATGGCTACACCTTC.

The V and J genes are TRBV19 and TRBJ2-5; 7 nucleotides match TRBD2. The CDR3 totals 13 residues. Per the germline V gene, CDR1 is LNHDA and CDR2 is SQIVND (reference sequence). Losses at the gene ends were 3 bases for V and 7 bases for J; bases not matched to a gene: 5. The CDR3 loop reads CASSMAGDGTQYF. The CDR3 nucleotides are TGTGCCAGTAGTATGGCGGGGGACGGGACCCAGTACTTC.

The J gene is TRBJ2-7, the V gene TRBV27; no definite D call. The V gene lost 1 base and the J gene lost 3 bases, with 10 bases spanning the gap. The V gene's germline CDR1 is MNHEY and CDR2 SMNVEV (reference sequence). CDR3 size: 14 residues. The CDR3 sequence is CASSLFPHSYEQYF. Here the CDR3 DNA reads TGTGCCAGCAGTTTATTCCCCCATAGCTACGAGCAGTACTTC.

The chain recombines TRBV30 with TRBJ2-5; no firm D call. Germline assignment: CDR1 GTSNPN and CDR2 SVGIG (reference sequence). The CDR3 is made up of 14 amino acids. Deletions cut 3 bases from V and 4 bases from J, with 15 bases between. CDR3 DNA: TGTGCCTGGAGCTCAACAGTAGTAGGAGAGACCCAGTACTTC. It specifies CAWSSTVVGETQYF.

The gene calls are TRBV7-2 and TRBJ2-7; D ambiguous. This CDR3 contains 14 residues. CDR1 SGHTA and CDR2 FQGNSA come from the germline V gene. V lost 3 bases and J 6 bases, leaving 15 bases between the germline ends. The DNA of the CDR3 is TGTGCCAGCAGCTTGAAGGGCCCTACGCCCGAGCAGTACTTC. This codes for CASSLKGPTPEQYF.

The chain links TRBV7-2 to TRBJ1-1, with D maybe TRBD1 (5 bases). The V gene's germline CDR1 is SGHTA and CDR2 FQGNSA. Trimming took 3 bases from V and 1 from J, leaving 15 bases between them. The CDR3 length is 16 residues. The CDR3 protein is CASSFGGGQGNTEAFF. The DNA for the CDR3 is TGTGCCAGCAGCTTCGGAGGTGGACAAGGGAACACTGAAGCTTTCTTT.